These 21 T cell receptor beta chains were sequenced from one sample in a study of OX40 agonist ivuxolimab in advanced cancers. Assay used: immunoSEQ multiplex PCR; TCRdb lists only in-frame clones, some missing. Among about 18,000 clones listed, about 80% were seen once. Sequenced material: CD4+ or CD8+ T cells sorted from blood, taken in a trial of the OX40 agonist ivuxolimab. These receptors originate from an adult with an advanced solid tumor such as melanoma, head and neck, liver or kidney cancer.

By its share, this clone is medium-sized. The CDR3 nucleotides read TGTGCCAGCAGCCAAGAATTCGCCAATCAGCCCCAGCATTTT. Its translation is CASSQEFANQPQHF. J is TRBJ1-5 and V is TRBV4-2; no firm D call. The CDR3 is 14 residues long. CDR1 and CDR2 (germline): LGHNA, YNFKEQ. V gave up 0 bases and J gave up 3 bases, with 6 bases separating them.

The chain has TRBV5-1 and TRBJ1-1; D is uncertain. Trimming stripped 6 bases from V and 4 bases from J, with 10 bases between. This CDR3 is built from 12 residues. CDR1 and CDR2 from the germline V gene are SGHRS and YFSETQ. In DNA, the CDR3 is TGCGCCAGCAATGGAGGTCCCACTGAAGCTTTCTTT. Amino acid sequence: CASNGGPTEAFF.

The genes are TRBV25-1 and TRBJ2-7, with D uncertain. Germline CDR1 and CDR2: MGHDK and SYGVNS. The length of the CDR3 is 11 residues. The ends were cut back, 4 bases at V and 7 bases at J, with 8 bases in the middle. For the CDR3, the DNA is TGTGCCAGCAGTGTTAATACTGAGCAGTACTTC. It encodes CASSVNTEQYF.

This chain links TRBV23-1 with TRBJ1-6; D gene uncertain. TRBV23-1 is reported as an ORF; its role is uncertain. This CDR3 has 20 residues. Trimming took off 0 bases at V and 5 bases at J, with 23 bases between the two ends. CDR3 sequence: CASSQSRPAAAFSNNSPLHF. DNA of the CDR3: TGCGCCAGCAGTCAATCTCGTCCCGCGGCGGCCTTTAGTAATAATTCACCCCTCCACTTT.

The chain uses TRBV6-4 and TRBJ2-1; 7 bases align to TRBD2. Looked up from germline, CDR1 is MRHNA and CDR2 is SNTAGT. With V trimmed by 2 bases and J by 6 bases, 10 bases remained unmatched. There are 16 residues in the CDR3. CDR3 DNA: TGTGCCAGCAGTGACGGACTAGTTTTGGGGCTCAATGAGCAGTTCTTC. Translation: CASSDGLVLGLNEQFF.

The chain recombines TRBV28 with TRBJ2-2; maybe TRBD1 (5 bases). The CDR3 sequence is 16 residues long. Germline V gives CDR1 MDHEN, CDR2 SYDVKM. V lost 6 bases and J 6 bases, leaving 20 bases between the germline ends. CDR3 residues: CASSNHLLQGAGELFF. As DNA, the CDR3 is TGTGCCAGCAGCAACCATCTTTTACAAGGGGCCGGGGAGCTGTTTTTT. Combining the CDR3 with reference TRBV28 and TRBJ2-2 gives the whole variable domain DVKVTQSSRYLVKRTGEKVFLECVQDMDHENMFWYRQDPGLGLRLIYFSYDVKMKEKGDIPEGYSVSREKKERFSLILESASTNQTSMYLCASSNHLLQGAGELFFGEGSRLTVL.

This clone was counted ten times or more. The V and J genes are TRBV30 and TRBJ1-2; no reliable D call. Germline values: CDR1 GTSNPN, CDR2 SVGIG (reference sequence). The CDR3 spans 11 residues. Trimming stripped 0 bases from V and 6 bases from J, with 5 bases between. CDR3 sequence (DNA): TGTGCCTGGAGTGTGCAGGATGGCTACACCTTC. Translation: CAWSVQDGYTF.

The V gene is TRBV19, the J gene TRBJ1-4; maybe TRBD1 (5 bases). CDR1 is LNHDA, CDR2 SQIVND, per germline (reference sequence). CDR3 length: 15 amino acids. V lost 3 bases and J lost 0, with 8 bases in between. The DNA for the CDR3 is TGTGCCAGTAGTATGGGGGTCTCAACTAATGAAAAACTGTTTTTT. It codes for CASSMGVSTNEKLFF.

The V gene is TRBV4-2, the J gene TRBJ2-1, with D perhaps matching TRBD1 or TRBD2 (7 bases each). The germline V gene encodes CDR1 LGHNA and CDR2 YNFKEQ. The V gene lost 0 bases and the J gene lost 8 bases, with 29 bases spanning the gap. This CDR3 contains 20 residues. The CDR3 DNA is TGTGCCAGCAGCCAAGATCGACTGATTCAAGAAACAGGGGAGGGGGATGAGCAGTTCTTC. It is translated as CASSQDRLIQETGEGDEQFF.

This chain joins TRBV13 and TRBJ1-6; D is uncertain. Trimming took 7 bases from V and 0 from J, leaving 10 bases between them. Germline CDR1 PRHDT, CDR2 FYEKMQ (reference sequence). The CDR3 is 15 amino acids. The CDR3 sequence is CASTRTSSYNSPLHF. For the CDR3, the DNA is TGTGCCAGCACCCGGACGAGCTCCTATAATTCACCCCTCCACTTT.

This chain links TRBV15 with TRBJ2-3, with TRBD2 as a possible D gene (6 bases). The CDR3 is 16 residues long. Germline assignment: CDR1 LNHNV and CDR2 YYDKDF (reference sequence). The ends were cut back, 5 bases at V and 2 bases at J, with 17 bases in the middle. The CDR3 coding sequence is TGTGCCACCAGCCCCACTGGAGGGCTAACCACAGATACGCAGTATTTT. It codes for CATSPTGGLTTDTQYF. Filled out from reference TRBV15 and TRBJ2-3, the complete variable domain reads DAMVIQNPRYQVTQFGKPVTLSCSQTLNHNVMYWYQQKSSQAPKLLFHYYDKDFNNEADTPDNFQSRRPNTSFCFLDIRSPGLGDTAMYLCATSPTGGLTTDTQYFGPGTRLTVL.

This chain joins TRBV7-2 and TRBJ1-1; no clear D gene. Trimming shortened V by 4 bases and J by 0 bases, and 21 bases separated the two germline ends. Per germline, CDR1 SGHTA and CDR2 FQGNSA. There are 18 residues in the CDR3. The CDR3 sequence: CASSSSHIGRLMNTEAFF. CDR3 sequence (DNA): TGTGCCAGCAGCTCCTCCCACATTGGCAGATTAATGAACACTGAAGCTTTCTTT.

This chain uses TRBV15 with TRBJ2-1; weak D call: TRBD2 (7 bases). The CDR3 consists of 16 residues. CDR1 is LNHNV, CDR2 YYDKDF, per germline (reference sequence). The V end lost 3 bases, the J end lost 8 bases, and 20 bases lay between the germline ends. The CDR3 DNA reads as TGTGCCACCAGCAGGTTCGGGGGGCTTGATGGGGATGAGCAGTTCTTC. It yields the protein CATSRFGGLDGDEQFF. Supplemented by reference TRBV15 and TRBJ2-1, the full variable domain reads DAMVIQNPRYQVTQFGKPVTLSCSQTLNHNVMYWYQQKSSQAPKLLFHYYDKDFNNEADTPDNFQSRRPNTSFCFLDIRSPGLGDTAMYLCATSRFGGLDGDEQFFGPGTRLTVL.

The CDR3 loop is CASSTGTGVMNTEAFF. Here the CDR3 DNA reads TGTGCCAGCAGCACCGGGACAGGGGTTATGAACACTGAAGCTTTCTTT. J is TRBJ1-1 and V is TRBV9; 10 nucleotides line up with TRBD1. In germline, CDR1 is SGDLS, CDR2 YYNGEE. This CDR3 region has 16 residues. Germline trimming cut 4 bases from V and 0 bases from J; bases unmatched to any gene: 6.

This clone has only one observation. The chain employs TRBV7-3 and TRBJ2-2; 12 bases are a match to TRBD2. J lost 5 bases, V lost 7 bases, and 11 bases had no gene match. In germline, CDR1 is SGHTA, CDR2 FQGTGA. The CDR3 is 17 residues long. Written as DNA, the CDR3 is TGTGCCAGCACCCTAGGGCCGACTAGCGGGAGTACCGGGGAGCTGTTTTTT. This encodes CASTLGPTSGSTGELFF.

The chain joins TRBV6-5 to TRBJ2-7; weak D call: TRBD1 (6 bases). The CDR3 runs 13 residues. The germline CDR1 and CDR2 sequences are MNHEY and SVGAGI. V was cut by 2 bases and J by 5 bases, with 10 bases left in between. This CDR3 reads CASSYGTSNEQYF. The CDR3 DNA is TGTGCCAGCAGTTACGGGACATCCAACGAGCAGTACTTC.

V usage is TRBV6-5 and J usage is TRBJ1-1, with D possibly TRBD1 on 5 matching bases. The germline V and J ends were trimmed by 6 bases and 11 bases, with 13 bases remaining between them. The CDR3 runs 11 residues. Germline V gene lookup returns CDR1 MNHEY and CDR2 SVGAGI. The DNA for the CDR3 is TGTGCCAGCAGGACCGGGACTGCGGCTTTCTTT. Protein sequence: CASRTGTAAFF.

The chain is built from TRBV4-1 and TRBJ2-1, with 14 positions matching TRBD2. This CDR3 comprises 18 residues. After removal of 4 bases from V and 7 bases from J, the junction contained 12 bases not matched to a gene. Germline CDR1 MGHRA, CDR2 YSYEKL. CDR3 residues: CASSPKSPGLAGVNEQFF. The CDR3 DNA reads TGCGCCAGCAGCCCGAAAAGCCCGGGACTAGCGGGGGTGAATGAGCAGTTCTTC.

The gene calls are TRBV28 and TRBJ1-1; D is uncertain. The CDR3 spans 15 residues. Trimming took 7 bases from V and 2 from J, leaving 17 bases between them. Germline values: CDR1 MDHEN, CDR2 SYDVKM. The CDR3 is CASIQWVGLNTEAFF. In DNA form, the CDR3 reads TGTGCCAGCATTCAATGGGTAGGACTAAACACTGAAGCTTTCTTT. Combining the CDR3 with reference TRBV28 and TRBJ1-1 gives the whole variable domain DVKVTQSSRYLVKRTGEKVFLECVQDMDHENMFWYRQDPGLGLRLIYFSYDVKMKEKGDIPEGYSVSREKKERFSLILESASTNQTSMYLCASIQWVGLNTEAFFGQGTRLTVV.

The rearrangement uses TRBV15 and TRBJ2-7; the D gene is possibly TRBD1 (6 bases). CDR1 and CDR2 (germline): LNHNV, YYDKDF (reference sequence). CDR3 length equals 17 residues. Trimming removed 0 bases at V and 4 bases at J, with 19 bases between. The CDR3 DNA follows: TGTGCCACCAGCAGAGATCTATCACAGGGTAAGAGTTACGAGCAGTACTTC. As protein: CATSRDLSQGKSYEQYF.

This chain links TRBV28 with TRBJ1-2, with D possibly matching TRBD1 (5 bases). V was pared by 1 base and J by 5 bases, with 8 bases between. The germline CDR1 and CDR2 sequences are MDHEN and SYDVKM. The CDR3 is made up of 13 amino acids. This CDR3 reads CASSLSPGYGYTF. The CDR3 DNA reads as TGTGCCAGCAGTTTATCCCCAGGGTATGGCTACACCTTC.